This T cell receptor beta chain was found in a study of T cells in Graves' hyperthyroidism and ophthalmopathy. General study findings and limits: Blood held most thyroid clonotypes expanded above 0.001 frequency.

The CDR3 has 15 amino acids. Looked up from germline, CDR1 is SGHTA and CDR2 is FQGNSA. V lost 0 bases and J lost 5, with 11 bases in between. Template material for amplifying TCR beta CDR3 regions consisted of RNA transcripts. Primed by the HTBI set, a first-round RT-PCR was run on the TCR CDR3. Each CDR3 protein gets one entry after TCRdb re-called the multiplex PCR reads with MiXCR. The table has roughly 350,000 distinct CDR3 sequences, roughly 15% seen once. Ten or more counts support this clonotype. The antigen is not known. The sequence was collected from a woman under 40 with Graves' ophthalmopathy. The chain carries TRBV7-2 and TRBJ2-1; D is unclear. The sequenced sample was blood. The CDR3, as DNA: TGTGCCAGCAGCTTAGCTCAGGACCCGAACAATGAGCAGTTCTTC. It specifies CASSLAQDPNNEQFF.